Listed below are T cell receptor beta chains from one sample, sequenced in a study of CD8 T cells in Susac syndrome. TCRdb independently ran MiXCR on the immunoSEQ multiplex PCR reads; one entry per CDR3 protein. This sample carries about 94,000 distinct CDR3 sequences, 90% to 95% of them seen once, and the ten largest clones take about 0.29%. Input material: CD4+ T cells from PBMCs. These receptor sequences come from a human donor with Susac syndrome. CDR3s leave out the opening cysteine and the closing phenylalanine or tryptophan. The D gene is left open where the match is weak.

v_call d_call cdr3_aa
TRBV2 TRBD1 ASRLQGAGSPLH
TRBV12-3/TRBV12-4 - ASLVRRYGYT
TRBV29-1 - SVEVGGGNEQF
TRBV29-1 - SAAMGETEAF
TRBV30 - AWAIGSSGNTIY
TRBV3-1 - ASSQDFEQY
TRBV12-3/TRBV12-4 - ASSLRGYGELF
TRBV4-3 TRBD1 ASSPGQGSETQY
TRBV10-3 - AISESTRRSGDKYAEAF
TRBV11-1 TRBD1 ASSSLQGNYGYT
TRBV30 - AWSVGARGTQY
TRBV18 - ASSPTQGNSNQPQH
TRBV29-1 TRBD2 SVVSGGANEQF
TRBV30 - AWADGGDQPQH
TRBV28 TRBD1 ATGQTTYEQY
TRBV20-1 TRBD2 SATRTSGGAGEQF
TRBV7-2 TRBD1 ASSSTGGGNQPQH
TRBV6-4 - ASSEPYRVHIYEQY
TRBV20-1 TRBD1 SARGTGQGNSPLH
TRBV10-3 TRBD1 AIRQGTSTYNEQF
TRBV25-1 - ASSLPWSGANVLT
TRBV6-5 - ASSWRQGQPQH